Each of the 3 T cell receptor beta chains below was sequenced from the same sample in a study of T cell changes during pregnancy in multiple sclerosis. Sequencing was performed with immunoSEQ multiplex PCR; in TCRdb, only in-frame clones are kept and a portion is missing. The table includes some 36,000 clones, just over 90% detected once. Sequences were derived from peripheral blood, sampled in the second trimester of pregnancy. The receptors here all came from a female donor in good health, enrolled as a control in a pregnancy study.

The chain links TRBV4-3 to TRBJ2-7; perhaps TRBD2 as D (5 bases). V dropped 4 bases and J dropped 5 bases, with 15 bases sitting between them. Germline CDR1 and CDR2: LGHNA and YSLEER. This CDR3 comprises 14 residues. CDR3 loop: CASSPRVAGHEQYF. The CDR3 region has the DNA TGCGCCAGCAGCCCGAGGGTAGCAGGACACGAGCAGTACTTC.

The CDR3 nucleotides are TGTGCCAGCAGAAGCCGCCGGGACAGGGGCCCTTACTCCTACGAGCAGTACTTC. Translated: CASRSRRDRGPYSYEQYF. V usage is TRBV6-4 and J usage is TRBJ2-5; 10 bases map to TRBD1. The DNA end lines up better with TRBJ2-7; the J call may be wrong. Germline V gives CDR1 MRHNA, CDR2 SNTAGT. The CDR3 length is 18 residues.

The V call is TRBV6-1, the J call TRBJ2-3, with 8 nucleotides matching TRBD1. Trimming took 8 bases from V and 1 from J; bases not matched to a gene: 5. The CDR3 spans 14 residues. Germline V gene sequence: CDR1 MNHNS, CDR2 SASEGT. The CDR3 DNA reads TGTGCCAGCGGCCTGGACAGGGGCACAGATACGCAGTATTTT. It yields the protein CASGLDRGTDTQYF.